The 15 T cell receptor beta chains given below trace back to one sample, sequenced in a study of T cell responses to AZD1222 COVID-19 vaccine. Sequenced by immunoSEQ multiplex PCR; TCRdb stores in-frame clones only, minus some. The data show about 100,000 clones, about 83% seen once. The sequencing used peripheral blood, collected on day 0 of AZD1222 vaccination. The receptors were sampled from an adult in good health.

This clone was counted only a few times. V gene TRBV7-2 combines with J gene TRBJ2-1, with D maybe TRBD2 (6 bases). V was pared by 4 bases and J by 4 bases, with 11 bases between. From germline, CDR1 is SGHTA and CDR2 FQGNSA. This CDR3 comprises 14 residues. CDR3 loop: CASSYGTWYNEQFF. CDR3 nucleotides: TGTGCCAGCAGCTACGGGACTTGGTACAATGAGCAGTTCTTC.

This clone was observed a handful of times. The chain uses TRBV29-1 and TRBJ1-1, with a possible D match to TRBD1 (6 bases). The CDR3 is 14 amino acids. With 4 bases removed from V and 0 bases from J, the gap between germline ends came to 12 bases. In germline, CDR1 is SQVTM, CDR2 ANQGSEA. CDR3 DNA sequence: TGCAGCGTTGTAGGGGACAACATGAACACTGAAGCTTTCTTT. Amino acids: CSVVGDNMNTEAFF. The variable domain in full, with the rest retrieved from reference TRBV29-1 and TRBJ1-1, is SAVISQKPSRDICQRGTSLTIQCQVDSQVTMMFWYRQQPGQSLTLIATANQGSEATYESGFVIDKFPISRPNLTFSTLTVSNMSPEDSSIYLCSVVGDNMNTEAFFGQGTRLTVV.

The CDR3 DNA reads as TGTGCCAGCAGCTTGAAGCCGGGACTGGTAGAGACCCAGTACTTC. This translates into CASSLKPGLVETQYF. The rearrangement links TRBV5-8 to TRBJ2-5; a possible D gene is TRBD2 (6 bases). CDR3 size: 15 residues. Per germline, CDR1 SGHTS and CDR2 YDEGEE. Trimming pared 1 base from V and 4 bases from J, leaving 14 bases between.

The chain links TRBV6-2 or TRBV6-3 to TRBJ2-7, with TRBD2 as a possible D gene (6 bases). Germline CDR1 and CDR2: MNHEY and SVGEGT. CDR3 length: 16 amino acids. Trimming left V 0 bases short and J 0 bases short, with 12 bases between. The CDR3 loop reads CASSYSGGRHSYEQYF. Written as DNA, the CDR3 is TGTGCCAGCAGTTACTCAGGTGGGAGGCACTCCTACGAGCAGTACTTC.

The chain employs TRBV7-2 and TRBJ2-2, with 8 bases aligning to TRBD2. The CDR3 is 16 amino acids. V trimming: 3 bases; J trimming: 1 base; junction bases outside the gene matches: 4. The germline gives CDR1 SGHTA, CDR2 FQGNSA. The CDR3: CASSLVLAVNTGELFF. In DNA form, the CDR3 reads TGTGCCAGCAGCTTGGTACTAGCGGTGAACACCGGGGAGCTGTTTTTT.

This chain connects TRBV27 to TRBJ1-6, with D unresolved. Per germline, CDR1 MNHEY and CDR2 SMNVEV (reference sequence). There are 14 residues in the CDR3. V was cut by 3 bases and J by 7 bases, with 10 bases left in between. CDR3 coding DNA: TGTGCCAGCAGTTTTGTGACGGAGAATTCACCCCTCCACTTT. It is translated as CASSFVTENSPLHF.

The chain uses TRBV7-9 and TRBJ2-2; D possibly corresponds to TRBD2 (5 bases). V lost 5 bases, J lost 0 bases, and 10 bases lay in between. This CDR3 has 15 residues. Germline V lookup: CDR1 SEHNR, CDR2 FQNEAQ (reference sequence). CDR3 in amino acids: CASSPNGANTGELFF. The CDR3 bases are TGTGCCAGCAGCCCCAACGGGGCGAACACCGGGGAGCTGTTTTTT.

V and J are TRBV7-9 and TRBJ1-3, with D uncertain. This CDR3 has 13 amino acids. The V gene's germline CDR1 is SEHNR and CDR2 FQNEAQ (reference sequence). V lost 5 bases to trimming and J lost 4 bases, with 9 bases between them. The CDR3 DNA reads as TGTGCCAGCAGCGTATTGGTGGGAAACACCATATATTTT. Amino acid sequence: CASSVLVGNTIYF.

CDR3 region: CSVHRDRGYGYTF. Written as DNA, the CDR3 is TGCAGCGTTCACAGGGATAGGGGCTATGGCTACACCTTC. This chain uses TRBV29-1 with TRBJ1-2, with D maybe TRBD1 (6 bases). CDR1 is SQVTM and CDR2 is ANQGSEA in the germline V gene. V was clipped by 5 bases and J by 4 bases, with 14 bases between them. CDR3 length equals 13 residues. Looking up the rest from reference TRBV29-1 and TRBJ1-2 gives the full variable domain: SAVISQKPSRDICQRGTSLTIQCQVDSQVTMMFWYRQQPGQSLTLIATANQGSEATYESGFVIDKFPISRPNLTFSTLTVSNMSPEDSSIYLCSVHRDRGYGYTFGSGTRLTVV.

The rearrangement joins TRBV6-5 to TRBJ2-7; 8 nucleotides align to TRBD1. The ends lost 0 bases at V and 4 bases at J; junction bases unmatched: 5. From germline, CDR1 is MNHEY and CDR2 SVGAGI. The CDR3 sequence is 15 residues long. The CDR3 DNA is TGTGCCAGCAGTTACTCTCAGGGGGCAGGGTACGAGCAGTACTTC. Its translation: CASSYSQGAGYEQYF.

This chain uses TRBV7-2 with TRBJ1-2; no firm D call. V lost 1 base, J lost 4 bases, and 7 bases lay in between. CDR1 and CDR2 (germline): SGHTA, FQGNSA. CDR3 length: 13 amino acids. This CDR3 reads CASSLGTGYGYTF. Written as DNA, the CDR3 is TGTGCCAGCAGCTTAGGGACGGGCTATGGCTACACCTTC.

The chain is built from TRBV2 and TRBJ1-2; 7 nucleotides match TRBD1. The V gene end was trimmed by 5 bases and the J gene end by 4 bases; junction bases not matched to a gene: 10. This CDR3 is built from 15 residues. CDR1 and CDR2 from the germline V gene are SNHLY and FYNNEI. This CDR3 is CASSPRQGRGYGYTF. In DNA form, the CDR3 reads TGTGCCAGCAGTCCCCGACAGGGTAGGGGCTATGGCTACACCTTC.

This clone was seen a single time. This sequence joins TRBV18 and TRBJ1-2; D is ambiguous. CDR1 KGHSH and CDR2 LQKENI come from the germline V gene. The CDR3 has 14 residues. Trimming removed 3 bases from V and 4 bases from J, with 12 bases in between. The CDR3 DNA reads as TGTGCCAGCTCACCCTCGGCAGGCTTCTATGGCTACACCTTC. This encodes CASSPSAGFYGYTF.

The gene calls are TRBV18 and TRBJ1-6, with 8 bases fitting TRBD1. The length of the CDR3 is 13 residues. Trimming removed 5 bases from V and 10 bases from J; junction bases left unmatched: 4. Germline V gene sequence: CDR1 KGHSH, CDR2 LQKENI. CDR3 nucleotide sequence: TGTGCCAGCTCAGGACAGGGCGACTCACCCCTCCACTTT. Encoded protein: CASSGQGDSPLHF. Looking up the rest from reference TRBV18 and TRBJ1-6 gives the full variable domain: NAGVMQNPRHLVRRRGQEARLRCSPMKGHSHVYWYRQLPEEGLKFMVYLQKENIIDESGMPKERFSAEFPKEGPSILRIQQVVRGDSAAYFCASSGQGDSPLHFGNGTRLTVT.

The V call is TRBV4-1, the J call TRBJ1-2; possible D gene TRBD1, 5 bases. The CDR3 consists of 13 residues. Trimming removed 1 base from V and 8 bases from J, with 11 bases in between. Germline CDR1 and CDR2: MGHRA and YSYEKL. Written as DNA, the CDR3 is TGCGCCAGCAGCCAAGGTGGACACGCAGGCTACACCTTC. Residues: CASSQGGHAGYTF.